These 26 T cell receptor beta chains were all obtained from the same sample, sequenced in a study of T cells after yellow fever vaccination. TCRdb reprocessed the 5' RACE reads with MiXCR, giving one entry per CDR3 protein. The table shows tens of thousands of distinct CDR3 sequences, with about 7% occurring only once. Sequenced material: CD8+ T cells sorted from PBMCs, taken 15 days after the yellow fever booster vaccination. The receptors stem from a man aged 25 to 40 who received the YFV17D yellow fever vaccine.

The sample holds many counts of this clonotype. This likely comes from a read error, as the CDR3 has no conserved phenylalanine or tryptophan at its end. The DNA is omitted, as the CDR3 cannot be located on it reliably, and the CDR3 follows TCRdb's listing. The gene calls are TRBV20-1 and TRBJ2-4; TRBD2 reflects the table's D call only, with no check against the DNA. The length of the CDR3 is 15 amino acids, counting both ends. The germline CDR1 and CDR2 sequences are DFQATT and SNEGSKA (reference sequence). The CDR3 reads CSANDASGGEHSVPV.

This clonotype was observed many times. V and J are TRBV4-2 and TRBJ2-1; D is uncertain. Germline assignment: CDR1 LGHNA and CDR2 YNFKEQ. V was pared by 8 bases and J by 4 bases, with 24 bases between. CDR3 size: 17 residues. The CDR3 DNA reads as TGTGCCAGCCATTTTTCTGGCAGGCCAAGTGCTTACAATGAGCAGTTCTTC. It codes for CASHFSGRPSAYNEQFF.

Points on this clonotype: A read error may account for a junction end that differs from germline. CDR3 nucleotide sequence: TGTGCCAGCAGTCTCGGAGTAGGCTACAATGAGCAGTCCTTC. Encoded protein: CASSLGVGYNEQSF. The chain is built from TRBV12-3 or TRBV12-4 and TRBJ2-1; D not resolved. The CDR3 contains 14 residues.

At least ten counts were recorded for this clonotype. The chain's CDR3 is CASSTGLAETEQFF. The CDR3 region has the DNA TGTGCCAGCAGTACGGGACTAGCCGAAACTGAGCAGTTCTTC. V and J are TRBV6-2 or TRBV6-3 and TRBJ2-1; 9 bases agree with TRBD2. Germline assignment: CDR1 MNHEY and CDR2 SVGEGT. The CDR3 runs 14 residues. J gave up 9 bases and V 5 bases, and 8 bases lay outside the gene matches.

The rearrangement uses TRBV28 and TRBJ2-7, with TRBD1 matching 9 bases. Germline-derived CDR1 and CDR2 are MDHEN and SYDVKM. The CDR3 has 21 residues. With V trimmed by 2 bases and J by 0 bases, 20 bases remained unmatched. The CDR3 sequence: CASSLPTPRDRVYRLSYEQYF. CDR3 coding DNA: TGTGCCAGCAGTTTACCTACCCCCCGGGACAGGGTTTATCGCCTCTCCTACGAGCAGTACTTC.

This clonotype was detected ten times or more. This chain connects TRBV6-2 or TRBV6-3 to TRBJ2-5; the D gene is possibly TRBD2 (6 bases). V lost 4 bases and J 4 bases, leaving 13 bases between the germline ends. The CDR3 is 14 residues long. Germline V gene sequence: CDR1 MNHEY, CDR2 SVGEGT. The CDR3 sequence: CASSFASAGETQYF. CDR3 sequence (DNA): TGTGCCAGCAGTTTTGCTAGCGCGGGAGAGACCCAGTACTTC.

This clonotype was seen many times. The gene calls are TRBV20-1 and TRBJ2-7, with D perhaps matching TRBD2 (5 bases). Trimming removed 6 bases from V and 0 bases from J, with 12 bases in between. There are 13 residues in the CDR3. Germline CDR1 and CDR2: DFQATT and SNEGSKA (reference sequence). This CDR3 is CSARTFSSYEQYF. The CDR3 nucleotides read TGCAGTGCCAGGACTTTTAGCTCCTACGAGCAGTACTTC.

The chain employs TRBV5-6 and TRBJ2-7; 11 positions match TRBD2. CDR3 size: 13 residues. Germline lookup yields CDR1 SGHDT and CDR2 YYEEEE. J lost 7 bases, V lost 4 bases, and 4 bases had no gene match. The CDR3 nucleotides read TGTGCCAGCAGCGTGGGACTAGCGGAAGAGCAGTACTTC. Amino acid sequence: CASSVGLAEEQYF.

This clonotype showed up many times. The rearrangement joins TRBV12-3 or TRBV12-4 to TRBJ2-5, with D possibly being TRBD2 (6 bases). The V end was cut by 7 bases, the J end by 5 bases, with 14 bases between. This CDR3 has 13 residues. CDR3 loop: CASILPGTETQYF. The CDR3 bases are TGTGCCAGCATCCTACCCGGGACTGAGACCCAGTACTTC.

This clonotype was observed many times. The gene calls are TRBV4-3 and TRBJ2-7; 8 nucleotides match TRBD1. With 2 bases clipped from V and 5 bases from J, the junction kept 8 bases outside the gene matches. The CDR3 extends over 15 amino acids. Germline loops: CDR1 LGHNA, CDR2 YSLEER. The CDR3 DNA reads TGCGCCAGCAGCCAAAAAGGACAGGGTTTCCACGAGCAGTACTTC. Residues: CASSQKGQGFHEQYF.

In its sample, this clonotype was seen many times. This sequence joins TRBV6-4 and TRBJ2-3; TRBD1 matches at 10 bases. The germline gives CDR1 MRHNA, CDR2 SNTAGT. The CDR3 loop spans 20 amino acids. With 6 bases clipped from V and 2 bases from J, the junction kept 20 bases outside the gene matches. For the CDR3, the DNA is TGTGCCAGCAGCCAATTCAGGACAGGGGGAAGATTAGAGTTCACAGATACGCAGTATTTT. Translated: CASSQFRTGGRLEFTDTQYF.

This clonotype was detected ten times or more. The J gene is TRBJ2-3, the V gene TRBV18; a weak D match, TRBD1 (6 bases). Deletions cut 3 bases from V and 4 bases from J, with 11 bases between. Germline assignment: CDR1 KGHSH and CDR2 LQKENI. The CDR3 is 14 residues long. The CDR3 DNA reads as TGTGCCAGCTCACCCCCTGGGGGCGCAGATACGCAGTATTTT. This sequence encodes CASSPPGGADTQYF.

The V call is TRBV20-1, the J call TRBJ2-4, with a weak D call TRBD2 (5 bases). Trimming removed 5 bases from V and 2 bases from J, with 28 bases in between. Germline V gives CDR1 DFQATT, CDR2 SNEGSKA (reference sequence). The CDR3 consists of 19 residues. DNA of the CDR3: TGCAGTGCTTGCGGCCGGGCACCGGGCTTGGACTCTCCCAAAAACATTCAGTACTTC. It translates to CSACGRAPGLDSPKNIQYF.

This clonotype was counted ten times or more. The V and J genes are TRBV7-9 and TRBJ1-1; no firm D call. V gave up 0 bases and J gave up 1 base, with 9 bases separating them. CDR1 and CDR2 (germline): SEHNR, FQNEAQ (reference sequence). The length of the CDR3 is 15 residues. The CDR3 nucleotides read TGTGCCAGCAGCTTAGCGTTCGGGGAGAACACTGAAGCTTTCTTT. This translates into CASSLAFGENTEAFF.

This clonotype was seen ten or more times. The chain uses TRBV9 and TRBJ2-3; no clear D gene. Germline CDR1 is SGDLS and CDR2 is YYNGEE. V was trimmed by 0 bases and J by 1 base, leaving 9 bases between them. The CDR3 is 15 residues long. The CDR3 nucleotides are TGTGCCAGCAGCGTAGTTGGTGGAGGCACAGATACGCAGTATTTT. Translated, it gives CASSVVGGGTDTQYF.

This clonotype was seen at least ten times. This rearrangement joins TRBV7-6 to TRBJ2-5; 8 bases are shared with TRBD2. V shed 2 bases, J shed 2 bases, and the junction held 13 bases outside the gene matches. Looked up from germline, CDR1 is SGHVS and CDR2 is FNYEAQ. There are 18 residues in the CDR3. CDR3 sequence: CASSLTAGNSGKQETQYF. In nucleotides, the CDR3 is TGTGCCAGCAGCTTAACAGCCGGGAATAGCGGGAAGCAAGAGACCCAGTACTTC.

This clonotype has a count of ten or more. V usage is TRBV9 and J usage is TRBJ1-5; maybe TRBD1 (5 bases). The CDR3 is 14 residues long. The ends were cut back, 4 bases at V and 2 bases at J, with 10 bases in the middle. Germline CDR1 SGDLS, CDR2 YYNGEE. The CDR3, as DNA: TGTGCCAGCAGCTCCGTGGGGGGCAATCAGCCCCAGCATTTT. This translates into CASSSVGGNQPQHF.

This clonotype was detected many times. The CDR3 protein is CATSRAQGATGELFF. The CDR3 nucleotides read TGTGCCACCAGCAGGGCACAGGGGGCGACCGGGGAGCTGTTTTTT. The V and J genes are TRBV15 and TRBJ2-2; TRBD1 aligns across 9 bases. Germline V CDR1 and CDR2: LNHNV, YYDKDF (reference sequence). The length of the CDR3 is 15 residues. V lost 3 bases to trimming and J lost 5 bases; unmatched junction nucleotides: 4.

The chain employs TRBV15 and TRBJ2-7, with D possibly being TRBD1 (5 bases). Germline CDR1 reads LNHNV; CDR2 reads YYDKDF (reference sequence). The CDR3 runs to 15 residues. V lost 3 bases, J lost 3 bases, and 15 bases lay in between. This chain's CDR3 is CATSSYSGKGYEQYF. The CDR3 bases are TGTGCCACCAGCAGTTACTCAGGGAAAGGCTACGAGCAGTACTTC.

This clonotype was detected many times. The chain is built from TRBV12-3 or TRBV12-4 and TRBJ2-7, with 7 bases matching TRBD2. This CDR3 region has 11 residues. V trimming: 6 bases; J trimming: 7 bases; junction bases outside the gene matches: 3. The CDR3 DNA reads as TGTGCCAGCAGCCAAGCGGGAGAGCAGTACTTC. This gives the protein CASSQAGEQYF.

This clonotype was seen many times. The genes are TRBV9 and TRBJ2-1, with 13 bases aligning to TRBD2. Germline values: CDR1 SGDLS, CDR2 YYNGEE. The J segment lost 5 bases and the V segment lost 0 bases, leaving 8 bases of the junction unmatched. CDR3 size: 18 residues. The CDR3 sequence is CASSVGQTSGRSDNEQFF. The CDR3 bases are TGTGCCAGCAGCGTAGGTCAGACTAGCGGGAGGTCGGACAATGAGCAGTTCTTC.

In this sample, this clonotype turned up many times. The J gene is TRBJ2-3, the V gene TRBV24-1; unclear D gene. CDR1 KGHDR and CDR2 SFDVKD come from the germline V gene. V dropped 1 base and J dropped 6 bases, with 10 bases sitting between them. CDR3 length: 14 residues. The CDR3 coding sequence is TGTGCCACCAGTGATTTATCCCGCCCCGATACGCAGTATTTT. Its translation is CATSDLSRPDTQYF.

V gene TRBV4-3 combines with J gene TRBJ2-1; D is uncertain. CDR1 LGHNA and CDR2 YSLEER come from the germline V gene. The germline V and J ends were trimmed by 1 base and 1 base, with 5 bases remaining between them. CDR3 length: 14 residues. DNA of the CDR3: TGCGCCAGCAGCCAAGCAAGGTCCTACAATGAGCAGTTCTTC. It is translated as CASSQARSYNEQFF.

This clonotype came up many times. This chain uses TRBV28 with TRBJ2-1, with 7 bases fitting TRBD1. V shed 5 bases, J shed 6 bases, and the junction held 4 bases outside the gene matches. Germline-derived CDR1 and CDR2 are MDHEN and SYDVKM. The CDR3 contains 13 residues. The CDR3 here is CASSKTGTNEQFF. The CDR3 bases are TGTGCCAGCAGTAAGACAGGGACCAATGAGCAGTTCTTC.

This clonotype occurred many times. The chain links TRBV9 to TRBJ2-5, with no clear D. V lost 3 bases to trimming and J lost 0 bases, with 6 bases between them. Germline values: CDR1 SGDLS, CDR2 YYNGEE. The length of the CDR3 is 13 residues. As DNA, the CDR3 is TGTGCCAGCAGCGCACCCAACCAAGAGACCCAGTACTTC. This encodes CASSAPNQETQYF.

This clonotype came up once. One junction end disagrees with the germline gene, perhaps due to a read error. The V and J genes are TRBV19 and TRBJ2-1; TRBD1 is a possible D gene (6 bases). The CDR3 covers 13 residues. Germline loops: CDR1 LNHDA, CDR2 SQIVND (reference sequence). The CDR3 region is CVSSTDRINEQFF. In DNA, the CDR3 is TGTGTCAGTAGTACCGACAGGATTAATGAGCAGTTCTTC.